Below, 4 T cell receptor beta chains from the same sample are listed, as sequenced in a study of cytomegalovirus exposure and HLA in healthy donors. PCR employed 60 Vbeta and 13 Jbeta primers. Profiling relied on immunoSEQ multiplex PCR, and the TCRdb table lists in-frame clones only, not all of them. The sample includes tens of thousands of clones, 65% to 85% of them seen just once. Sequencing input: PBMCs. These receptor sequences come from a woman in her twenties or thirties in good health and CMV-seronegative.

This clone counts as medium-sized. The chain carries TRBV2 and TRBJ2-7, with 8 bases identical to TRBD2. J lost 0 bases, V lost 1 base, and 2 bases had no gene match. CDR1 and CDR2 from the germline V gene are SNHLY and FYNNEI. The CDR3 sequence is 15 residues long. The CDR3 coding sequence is TGTGCCAGCAGTGAAGTCGCGGGGGGCTCCTACGAGCAGTACTTC. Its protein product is CASSEVAGGSYEQYF.

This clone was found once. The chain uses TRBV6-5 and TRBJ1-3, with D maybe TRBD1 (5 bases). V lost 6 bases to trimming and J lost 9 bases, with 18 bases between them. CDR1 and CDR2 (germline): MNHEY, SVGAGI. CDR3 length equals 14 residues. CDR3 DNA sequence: TGTGCCAGCAGCCGCCGTTCACCCGGGGGCACCATATATTTT. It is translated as CASSRRSPGGTIYF.

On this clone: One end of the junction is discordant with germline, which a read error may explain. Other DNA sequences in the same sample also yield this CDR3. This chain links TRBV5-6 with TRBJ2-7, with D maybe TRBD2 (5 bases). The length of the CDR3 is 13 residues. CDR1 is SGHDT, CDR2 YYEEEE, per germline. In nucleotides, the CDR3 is TGTGCCAGCAGCTTGGGCGTATTGAGGGAGCAATACTTC. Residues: CASSLGVLREQYF.

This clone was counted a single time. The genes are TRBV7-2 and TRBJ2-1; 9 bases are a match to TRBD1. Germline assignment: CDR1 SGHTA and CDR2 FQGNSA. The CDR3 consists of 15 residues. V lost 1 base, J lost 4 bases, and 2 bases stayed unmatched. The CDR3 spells CASSLGGQGYNEQFF. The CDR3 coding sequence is TGTGCCAGCAGCTTAGGGGGACAGGGTTACAATGAGCAGTTCTTC. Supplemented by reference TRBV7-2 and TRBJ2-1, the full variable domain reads GAGVSQSPSNKVTEKGKDVELRCDPISGHTALYWYRQSLGQGLEFLIYFQGNSAPDKSGLPSDRFSAERTGGSVSTLTIQRTQQEDSAVYLCASSLGGQGYNEQFFGPGTRLTVL.